This paragraph reports one TCR beta chain. The sample is drawn from a study of blood T cell repertoires in COVID-19. Study summary: From T cells, B-cell-depleted T cells, or PBMCs came the material, which was cDNA or gDNA.

Sequencing used immunoSEQ multiplex PCR; TCRdb keeps in-frame clones, though not all of them. The repertoire consists of some 88,000 clones, with 70% to 80% occurring once and the leading ten covering about 24%. Germline V gene data show CDR1 as GTSNPN and CDR2 as SVGIG (reference sequence). The CDR3 length is 15 residues. Trimming removed 1 base from V and 6 bases from J; junction bases left unmatched: 4. This chain links TRBV30 with TRBJ1-5, with 12 bases aligning to TRBD1. Sequencing was done on a sample of peripheral blood. The receptor was isolated from a human donor in a cohort sampled during active COVID-19. The CDR3 here is CAWSAGTGGGQPQHF. As DNA, the CDR3 is TGTGCCTGGAGTGCTGGGACAGGGGGCGGTCAGCCCCAGCATTTT.